The clone carrying this T cell receptor (beta chain) was seen repeatedly, ten times or more. In building TCR beta libraries, iRepertoire HTBI primers were used together with Arm-PCR of CDR3 regions. Via MiXCR, TCRdb re-called the multiplex PCR reads, giving one row per CDR3 protein. Among over 350,000 distinct CDR3 sequences, 14% were seen once, and the ten largest hold around a sixth. The time point: newly diagnosed GD, antithyroid drugs for less than 3 months. Making the TCR library involved RNA that had been extracted from PBMCs. The sample belongs to a study of regulatory T cells in long-lasting Graves disease. This CDR3 spans 16 amino acids. V lost 4 bases and J 4 bases, leaving 18 bases between the germline ends. In germline, CDR1 is SGHRS, CDR2 YFSETQ. This sample also belongs to another study, concerning T cells in Graves' hyperthyroidism and ophthalmopathy.

The sequence derives from a woman aged 45-65 years with Graves disease. This specimen consisted of peripheral blood mononuclear cells (PBMCs), obtained at new diagnosis, from a patient treated with antithyroid drugs. V usage is TRBV5-1 and J usage is TRBJ2-1, with D perhaps matching TRBD2 (5 bases). CDR3 loop: CASSQRRSRGYNEQFF. CDR3 bases: TGCGCCAGCAGCCAAAGAAGGAGTCGAGGGTACAATGAGCAGTTCTTC.